The T cell receptor beta chain under discussion was sequenced for a study of sequential checkpoint blockade in melanoma. TCRdb keeps only in-frame clones here, not all; method: immunoSEQ multiplex PCR. The sample gives about 10,000 clones, roughly 72% of which show up once; roughly 50% is in the top ten. This clone came up once. V shed 0 bases and J shed 10 bases, with 15 bases lying between them. This CDR3 region has 14 residues. The germline V gene has CDR1 MNHEY and CDR2 SVGAGI. Documented treatment: randomized to nivolumab then ipilimumab (arm A) or the reverse (arm B). No patient had prior DNA-damaging chemotherapy. From thawed PBMCs, live CD3+CD8+ cells negative for CD19 and CD56 were sorted.

The chain is built from TRBV6-5 and TRBJ1-1, with D tentatively TRBD1 (5 bases). The receptor was derived from a human donor with melanoma. Sequenced material: CD8+ T cells sorted from blood (inferred from file names), taken from a patient given nivolumab and ipilimumab in sequence. CDR3 amino acids: CASSYSTELPIAFF. The CDR3 DNA is TGTGCCAGCAGTTACTCGACAGAACTCCCCATAGCTTTCTTT.